This TCR beta chain was observed in a study of CD8 T cells in ankylosing spondylitis. Study results and caveats: The authors found the disease-linked clones to be CD8+ and relatively rare in peripheral blood. Earlier literature documents some of the motif variants in reactive arthritis synovial fluid and blood. Significant enrichment of disease-linked clones was reported in matched ankylosing spondylitis synovial fluid. Ankylosing spondylitis blood appeared to carry a characteristic TCR beta motif of fewer than 10 highly homologous variants.

Each TCR beta library was made by quantitative 5'-RACE that incorporated molecular barcodes. TCRdb redid the calling of the 5' RACE reads with MiXCR, one entry per CDR3 protein. The profile shows more than 400,000 distinct CDR3 sequences, approximately 5.3% of them singletons. Comment on this clonotype: Its antigen is unidentified. This may come from a read error, since a much larger clone is one base off.

Between the trimmed V and J ends, which lost 0 bases and 3 bases, there was a span of 3 bases. Germline assignment: CDR1 SQVTM and CDR2 ANQGSEA. The CDR3 contains 11 residues. The receptor was derived from a male donor with ankylosing spondylitis. This chain joins TRBV29-1 and TRBJ2-7; D is unclear. The source material was blood, either unsorted or a sorted T cell fraction (not recorded which). The CDR3 nucleotides read TGCAGCGTTGAAGATAGCTACGAGCAGTACTTC. Translated, it gives CSVEDSYEQYF.